The sequence of this TCR beta chain was determined in a study of blood T cell repertoires in COVID-19. For the study at large: Samples of COVID-19 (acute and convalescent) were obtained from the United States, Italy and Spain. PBMCs, B-cell-depleted T cells, or T cells provided the cDNA or gDNA that made up the material.

The CDR3 is 16 residues long. CDR1 and CDR2 (germline): SGHRS, YFSETQ. The ends were cut back, 4 bases at V and 3 bases at J, with 16 bases in the middle. Original processing methods: Reference gene primer amplification yielded estimated nucleated cell counts. Sequenced by immunoSEQ multiplex PCR; TCRdb stores in-frame clones only, minus some. V and J calls and clone size are those listed in that table; D and trimming were worked out from the DNA. The sample holds tens of thousands of clones, around four fifths seen once. This clonotype was obtained from a human donor in a cohort sampled during active COVID-19. The J gene is TRBJ2-2, the V gene TRBV5-1, with a possible D match to TRBD2 (5 bases). What was sequenced was peripheral blood. CDR3 in amino acids: CASSTAQRWDTGELFF. The CDR3 DNA reads as TGCGCCAGCAGCACGGCCCAGCGGTGGGACACCGGGGAGCTGTTTTTT.